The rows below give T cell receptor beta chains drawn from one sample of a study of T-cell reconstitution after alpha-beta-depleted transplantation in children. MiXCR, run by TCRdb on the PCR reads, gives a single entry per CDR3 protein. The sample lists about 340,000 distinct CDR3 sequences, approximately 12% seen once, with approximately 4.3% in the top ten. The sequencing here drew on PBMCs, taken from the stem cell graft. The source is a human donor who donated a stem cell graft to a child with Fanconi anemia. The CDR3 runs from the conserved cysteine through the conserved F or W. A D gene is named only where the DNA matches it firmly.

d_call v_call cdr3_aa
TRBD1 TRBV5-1 CASSPGTVANEKLFF
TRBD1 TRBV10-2 CASRGQGVDGYTF
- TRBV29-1 CSVAPGLNTEAFF
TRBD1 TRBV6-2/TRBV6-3 CASSYTGETSPLHF
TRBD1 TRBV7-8 CASSLALGQGKFALNSPLHF
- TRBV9 CASSVDDPNTEAFF
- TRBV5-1 CASSWGYEQYF
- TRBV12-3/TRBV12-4 CASSFEPTEKLFF
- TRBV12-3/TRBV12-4 CASSLGSNQPQHF
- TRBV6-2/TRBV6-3 CASSSSTVGNEKLFF
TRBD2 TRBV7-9 CASSRTGGAGGELFF
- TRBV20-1 CSARRFGGQAGNTIYF
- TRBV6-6 CASSAPEKLFF
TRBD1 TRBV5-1 CASSLEGQPYEQYF
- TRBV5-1 CASSLAVFSYEQYF
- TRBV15 CATSNPLGFTSGNTIYF
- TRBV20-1 CSARRDQLNEQFF
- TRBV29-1 CSVEVARDPLNIQYF
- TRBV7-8 CASSLGPFYNEQFF
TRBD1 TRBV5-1 CASSLLDRGLNEQFF
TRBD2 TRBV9 CASSPRGGGPNTGELFF
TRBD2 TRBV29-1 CSVTKSGLAVTDTQYF
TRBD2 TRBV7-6 CASSIRSGANTGELFF
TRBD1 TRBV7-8 CASSTLGQGYEQYF
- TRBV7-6 CASSPGADGDTQYF
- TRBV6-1 CASTLRRSSGNTIYF
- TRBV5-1 CASNRANIAPDEQFF
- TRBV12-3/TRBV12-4 CASSSGLLSTDTQYF
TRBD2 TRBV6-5 CASSNIAGGGVEQYF
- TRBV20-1 CSAPDYRYSF
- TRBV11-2 CASSLAPAINSYNEQFF
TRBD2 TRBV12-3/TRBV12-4 CASSIPGLAVNEQFF